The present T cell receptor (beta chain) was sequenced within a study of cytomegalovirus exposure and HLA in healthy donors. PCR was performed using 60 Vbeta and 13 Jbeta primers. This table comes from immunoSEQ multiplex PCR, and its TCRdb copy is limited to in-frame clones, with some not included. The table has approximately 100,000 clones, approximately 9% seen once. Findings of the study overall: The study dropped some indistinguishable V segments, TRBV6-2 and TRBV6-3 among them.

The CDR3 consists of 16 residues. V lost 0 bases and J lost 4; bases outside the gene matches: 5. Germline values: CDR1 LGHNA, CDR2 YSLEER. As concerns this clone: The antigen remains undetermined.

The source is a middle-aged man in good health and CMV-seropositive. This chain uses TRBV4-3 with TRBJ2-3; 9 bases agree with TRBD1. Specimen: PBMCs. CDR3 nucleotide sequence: TGCGCCAGCAGCCAAGATACAGGGGGCCCTCCAGATACGCAGTATTTT. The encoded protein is CASSQDTGGPPDTQYF.